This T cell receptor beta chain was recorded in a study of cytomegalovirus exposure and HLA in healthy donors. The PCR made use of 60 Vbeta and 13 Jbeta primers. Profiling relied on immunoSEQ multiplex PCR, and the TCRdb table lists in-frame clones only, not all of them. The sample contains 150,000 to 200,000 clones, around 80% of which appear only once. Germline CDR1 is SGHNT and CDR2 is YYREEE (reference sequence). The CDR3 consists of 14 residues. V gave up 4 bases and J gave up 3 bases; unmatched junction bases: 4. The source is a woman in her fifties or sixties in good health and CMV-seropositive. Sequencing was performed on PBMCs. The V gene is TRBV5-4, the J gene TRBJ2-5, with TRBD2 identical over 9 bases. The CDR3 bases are TGTGCCAGCAGCAGTAGCGGGGGAAAAGAGACCCAGTACTTC. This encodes CASSSSGGKETQYF.